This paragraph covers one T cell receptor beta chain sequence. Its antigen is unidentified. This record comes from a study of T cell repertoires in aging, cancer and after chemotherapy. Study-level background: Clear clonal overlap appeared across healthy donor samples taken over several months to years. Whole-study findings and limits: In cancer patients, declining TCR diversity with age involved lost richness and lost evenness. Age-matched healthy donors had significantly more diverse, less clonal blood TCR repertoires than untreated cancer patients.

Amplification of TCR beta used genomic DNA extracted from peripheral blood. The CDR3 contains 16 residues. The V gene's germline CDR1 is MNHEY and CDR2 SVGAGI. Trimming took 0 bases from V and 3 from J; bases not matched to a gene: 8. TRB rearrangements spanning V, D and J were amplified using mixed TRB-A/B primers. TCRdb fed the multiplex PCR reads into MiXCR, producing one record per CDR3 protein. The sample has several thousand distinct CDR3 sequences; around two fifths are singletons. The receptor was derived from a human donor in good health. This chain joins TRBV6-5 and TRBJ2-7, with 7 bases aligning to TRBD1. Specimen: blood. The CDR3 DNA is TGTGCCAGCAGTTACTCCGAGGTGGCAGGGGGCTACGAGCAGTACTTC. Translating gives CASSYSEVAGGYEQYF.